This TCR beta chain came from a study of blood T cell repertoires in COVID-19 (TCRdb year 2020). About the full investigation: Samples covering the acute and convalescent phases of COVID-19 were provided by collaborators in the United States, Italy and Spain. The prospective study material was composed of cDNA or gDNA derived from T cells, B-cell-depleted T cells, or PBMCs. Deeply sampled blood TCRbeta repertoires from subjects exposed to, actively infected with, or recovered from COVID-19 were included in the dataset. The repertoires were released in a freely available public database meant as a resource for research on the immune response to SARS-CoV-2. The samples were drawn from the first 160 participants of the ongoing ImmuneRACE study and from 950 to 1,500 subjects provided by 6 global collaborators. A de-identified subject ID, COVID-19 status, age in years and sex were almost always included in the sample metadata. Where available, HLA class I and class II types were obtained from metadata supplied by the sample provider rather than from assay-based typing. The investigation overall reported the following: The quantity of clinical and demographic metadata differed by source and by participant and was supplied without curation.

At one collaborating source in Seattle, patients were enrolled during active infection and were followed longitudinally through the course of disease. Collaborating institutions collected whole blood in K2EDTA tubes following their own protocols. For TCRbeta analysis, collaborators shipped samples as frozen whole blood, isolated PBMCs, or DNA extracted from either of those sample types. Worth noting for this clone: What antigen it recognizes has not been identified. Base qualities were left out, and no much larger clone turns up one base away.

The immunoSEQ Assay, a bias-controlled multiplex PCR, was used to amplify TCRbeta CDR3 regions from genomic DNA. In the authors' own workflow: Nucleated cell counts per sample were estimated from amplification of reference gene primers within the assay. To quantify the absolute abundance of each unique TCRbeta CDR3 rearrangement, sequence reads were collapsed and filtered. For each sample, productive Simpson clonality was calculated as the square root of Simpson's diversity index over productive rearrangements. Drawn from immuneACCESS, this table holds only the in-frame rearrangements with V and J called that TCRdb kept. Clones are partly lost; checked studies trace under half to an unresolved V gene and leave the rest unexplained. The V and J calls and clone size come from that table; D and trimming were worked out from the DNA. Counted in this sample were about 180,000 clones; 79% of them appeared once. The top ten clones comprise 8.1% of the sample.

The CDR3 holds 15 amino acids from the cysteine to the phenylalanine. Only the CDR3 portion is preserved as DNA: 45 bases, with reading frame beginning at the first base. Sequences MNHEY (CDR1) and SMNVEV (CDR2) are obtained from the germline V gene (reference sequence). Trimming takes 7 bases from V and 2 bases from J, and the germline ends sit 17 bases apart. The sequenced sample consisted of peripheral blood. This receptor chain uses TRBV27 and TRBJ1-2; no D gene is confidently identified. The sequence was obtained from a woman aged 60-75 years with COVID-19, enrolled during active disease. The CDR3 has the sequence CASTWRGGENYGYTF. At the DNA level, the sequence is TGTGCCAGCACTTGGCGGGGTGGGGAGAACTATGGCTACACCTTC.